The 26 T cell receptor beta chains listed next were all sequenced from one sample in a study of cytomegalovirus exposure and HLA in healthy donors. The PCR contained 60 Vbeta and 13 Jbeta primers. The assay was immunoSEQ multiplex PCR, and TCRdb's table has in-frame clones only and misses some. The data contain 90,000 to 100,000 clones, 80% of them singletons. The sequencing input was PBMCs. Receptors were obtained from a man between 18 and 29 years old in good health and CMV-seronegative.

This clone was detected only a few times. This rearrangement joins TRBV6-1 to TRBJ2-7, with TRBD1 as a possible D gene (5 bases). V lost 2 bases to trimming and J lost 5 bases, with 10 bases between them. The germline gives CDR1 MNHNS, CDR2 SASEGT. There are 13 residues in the CDR3. The CDR3 sequence: CASSEQGQDEQYF. The CDR3, as DNA: TGTGCCAGCAGTGAACAGGGTCAAGACGAGCAGTACTTC.

The J gene is TRBJ1-1, the V gene TRBV5-1; TRBD1 matches at 9 bases. The germline V gene encodes CDR1 SGHRS and CDR2 YFSETQ. This CDR3 contains 14 residues. With 4 bases clipped from V and 4 bases from J, the junction kept 5 bases outside the gene matches. CDR3 in amino acids: CASSRGTGTTEAFF. CDR3 nucleotides: TGCGCCAGCAGCCGCGGGACAGGGACCACTGAAGCTTTCTTT.

The rearrangement links TRBV7-9 to TRBJ1-2; TRBD1 matches 10 bases. The V and J ends lost 8 bases and 4 bases, in that order; junction bases with no gene match: 10. The CDR3 covers 15 residues. Per the germline V gene, CDR1 is SEHNR and CDR2 is FQNEAQ (reference sequence). CDR3 protein: CASPPLGQGPYGYTF. CDR3 nucleotides: TGTGCCAGCCCCCCTCTGGGACAGGGGCCCTATGGCTACACCTTC.

The CDR3 region has the DNA TGTGCCAGCAGTTGGCTAGCGGGGGTAACAGATACGCAGTATTTT. Protein: CASSWLAGVTDTQYF. The gene calls are TRBV6-5 and TRBJ2-3; 10 bases fit TRBD2. This CDR3 has 15 amino acids. V lost 4 bases and J lost 3; bases outside the gene matches: 4. The germline gives CDR1 MNHEY, CDR2 SVGAGI.

The V gene is TRBV7-7, the J gene TRBJ2-7; D perhaps matches TRBD2 (5 bases). With 5 bases removed from V and 2 bases from J, the gap between germline ends came to 19 bases. The germline CDR1 and CDR2 sequences are SSHAT and FNYEAQ (reference sequence). The CDR3 is made up of 16 amino acids. The CDR3 here is CASSPATRAQPYEQYF. In DNA, the CDR3 is TGTGCCAGCAGCCCCGCGACGAGGGCCCAACCCTACGAGCAGTACTTC.

This clone was detected only a few times. The chain uses TRBV10-3 and TRBJ2-3; 7 bases align to TRBD2. V lost 4 bases and J lost 0; bases outside the gene matches: 4. Germline V gene lookup returns CDR1 ENHRY and CDR2 SYGVKD. The CDR3 covers 15 residues. The CDR3 here is CAISVGRESTDTQYF. The CDR3 DNA reads TGTGCCATCAGTGTTGGGCGGGAGAGCACAGATACGCAGTATTTT.

This clone was detected only once. The gene calls are TRBV7-9 and TRBJ1-1; D call uncertain. The CDR3 has 14 amino acids. Trimming removed 5 bases at V and 8 bases at J, with 18 bases between. Per the germline V gene, CDR1 is SEHNR and CDR2 is FQNEAQ (reference sequence). The CDR3 here is CASSETDGSMEAFF. For the CDR3, the DNA is TGTGCCAGCAGCGAGACTGACGGAAGCATGGAAGCTTTCTTT.

This rearrangement joins TRBV2 to TRBJ2-7; D remains ambiguous. This CDR3 has 11 residues. The germline V and J ends were trimmed by 5 bases and 7 bases, with 9 bases remaining between them. The germline gives CDR1 SNHLY, CDR2 FYNNEI. The CDR3 DNA is TGTGCCAGCAGTCTAGTGAATGAGCAGTACTTC. It translates to CASSLVNEQYF.

V gene TRBV7-3 combines with J gene TRBJ2-1; a possible D gene is TRBD1 (5 bases). CDR3 length: 13 amino acids. In germline, CDR1 is SGHTA, CDR2 FQGTGA. Trimming stripped 4 bases from V and 8 bases from J, with 12 bases between. CDR3 region: CASSSQALDEQFF. Written as DNA, the CDR3 is TGTGCCAGCAGCTCACAGGCCCTCGATGAGCAGTTCTTC.

This clone has a single count. This sequence joins TRBV14 and TRBJ2-1, with TRBD1 identical over 8 bases. The CDR3 extends over 14 amino acids. Per germline, CDR1 SGHDN and CDR2 FVKESK. Germline trimming cut 4 bases from V and 7 bases from J; bases unmatched to any gene: 6. CDR3 in amino acids: CASSPNDRGNEQFF. The CDR3 region has the DNA TGTGCCAGCAGCCCCAATGACAGGGGTAATGAGCAGTTCTTC. The whole variable domain, remainder taken from reference TRBV14 and TRBJ2-1, is EAGVTQFPSHSVIEKGQTVTLRCDPISGHDNLYWYRRVMGKEIKFLLHFVKESKQDESGMPNNRFLAERTGGTYSTLKVQPAELEDSGVYFCASSPNDRGNEQFFGPGTRLTVL.

The CDR3 protein is CASSDARAGETQYF. The CDR3 region has the DNA TGTGCCAGCAGTGACGCTAGGGCGGGGGAGACCCAGTACTTC. The rearrangement links TRBV2 to TRBJ2-5, with D perhaps TRBD2 (6 bases). The CDR3 length is 14 residues. Looked up from germline, CDR1 is SNHLY and CDR2 is FYNNEI. Trimming took off 3 bases at V and 5 bases at J, with 13 bases between the two ends.

This chain joins TRBV7-9 and TRBJ2-2; a possible D gene is TRBD1 (6 bases). CDR1 SEHNR and CDR2 FQNEAQ come from the germline V gene (reference sequence). The CDR3 loop spans 14 amino acids. The CDR3 reads CALAGALGTGELFF. CDR3 in DNA: TGTGCGCTGGCAGGGGCACTGGGAACCGGGGAGCTGTTTTTT. Based on the CDR3 plus reference TRBV7-9 and TRBJ2-2, the full variable domain is DTGVSQNPRHKITKRGQNVTFRCDPISEHNRLYWYRQTLGQGPEFLTYFQNEAQLEKSRLLSDRFSAERPKGSFSTLEIQRTEQGDSAMYLCALAGALGTGELFFGEGSRLTVL.

This sequence joins TRBV27 and TRBJ2-3, with TRBD2 identical over 12 bases. With V trimmed by 6 bases and J by 3 bases, 4 bases remained unmatched. From germline, CDR1 is MNHEY and CDR2 SMNVEV (reference sequence). The CDR3 covers 15 residues. CDR3 residues: CASSPTSGGTDTQYF. The CDR3 DNA is TGTGCCAGCAGCCCTACTAGCGGGGGGACAGATACGCAGTATTTT.

This clone has just a few counts. This chain uses TRBV2 with TRBJ1-2, with D possibly matching TRBD1 (6 bases). In germline, CDR1 is SNHLY, CDR2 FYNNEI. CDR3 length: 13 residues. The V gene lost 8 bases and the J gene lost 2 bases, with 12 bases spanning the gap. The CDR3 loop is CASRDTGNYGYTF. The CDR3 DNA reads as TGTGCCAGCCGGGACACCGGGAACTATGGCTACACCTTC.

The CDR3 loop is CASSFASVSGANVLTF. CDR3 bases: TGTGCCAGCAGCTTTGCGTCGGTCTCTGGGGCCAACGTCCTGACTTTC. The chain is built from TRBV7-2 and TRBJ2-6; D not resolved. Trimming shortened V by 3 bases and J by 0 bases, and 9 bases separated the two germline ends. Per germline, CDR1 SGHTA and CDR2 FQGNSA. The CDR3 loop spans 16 amino acids.

This chain connects TRBV2 to TRBJ1-6, with 7 bases matching TRBD1. The CDR3 extends over 14 amino acids. V shed 5 bases and J 7 bases; nucleotides not matched to a gene: 5. CDR1 and CDR2 from the germline V gene are SNHLY and FYNNEI. The CDR3 sequence is CASSRDRQNSPLHF. CDR3 sequence (DNA): TGTGCCAGCAGTCGGGACAGACAGAATTCACCCCTCCACTTT.

This chain joins TRBV7-9 and TRBJ2-2; possibly TRBD2 for D (5 bases). Looked up from germline, CDR1 is SEHNR and CDR2 is FQNEAQ (reference sequence). V was trimmed by 2 bases and J by 7 bases, leaving 14 bases between them. This CDR3 spans 15 amino acids. The CDR3 here is CASSLSGLPGGELFF. The CDR3 DNA is TGTGCCAGCAGCTTAAGCGGACTCCCAGGCGGGGAGCTGTTTTTT.

The V gene is TRBV7-3, the J gene TRBJ2-7, with D possibly matching TRBD2 (5 bases). Germline V gene sequence: CDR1 SGHTA, CDR2 FQGTGA. V was clipped by 2 bases and J by 6 bases, with 14 bases between them. This CDR3 region has 14 residues. The CDR3 sequence is CASSLEGAVSEQYF. DNA of the CDR3: TGTGCCAGCAGCTTAGAGGGCGCGGTCAGCGAGCAGTACTTC.

The gene calls are TRBV12-5 and TRBJ1-5; D is possibly TRBD1 (5 bases). The V gene lost 6 bases and the J gene lost 3 bases, with 15 bases spanning the gap. This CDR3 has 15 amino acids. The germline V gene encodes CDR1 LGHNT and CDR2 FRNRAP. The CDR3 DNA sequence: TGTGCTAGTGGACGAACACCGGGGGACAATCAGCCCCAGCATTTT. Its translation is CASGRTPGDNQPQHF.

The rearrangement links TRBV4-1 to TRBJ1-5; 8 bases agree with TRBD1. V lost 3 bases and J lost 6; bases outside the gene matches: 4. The CDR3 extends over 14 amino acids. Germline CDR1 MGHRA, CDR2 YSYEKL. CDR3: CASSHVTGVQPQHF. The CDR3 DNA follows: TGCGCCAGCAGCCACGTGACAGGGGTTCAGCCCCAGCATTTT.

This clone was observed a single time. V is TRBV25-1 and J is TRBJ2-7; D may be TRBD2 (6 bases). This CDR3 spans 12 amino acids. Germline loops: CDR1 MGHDK, CDR2 SYGVNS. The V end lost 6 bases, the J end lost 1 base, and 7 bases lay between the germline ends. CDR3 loop: CASSRGSYEQYF. Here the CDR3 DNA reads TGTGCCAGCAGCCGGGGGTCCTACGAGCAGTACTTC.

This clone turned up a few times. The chain uses TRBV19 and TRBJ2-1; a weak D match, TRBD2 (5 bases). V was clipped by 9 bases and J by 0 bases, with 18 bases between them. This CDR3 comprises 16 residues. The germline gives CDR1 LNHDA, CDR2 SQIVND (reference sequence). CDR3 in amino acids: CASRGLSGSSYNEQFF. CDR3 DNA sequence: TGTGCCAGCCGCGGGTTATCGGGGAGCTCCTACAATGAGCAGTTCTTC.

V gene TRBV2 combines with J gene TRBJ2-7; 7 bases align to TRBD2. The J segment lost 7 bases and the V segment lost 1 base, leaving 7 bases of the junction unmatched. Germline V gives CDR1 SNHLY, CDR2 FYNNEI. The CDR3 runs to 14 residues. The CDR3 loop reads CASSEGGAGGEQYF. In DNA form, the CDR3 reads TGTGCCAGCAGTGAAGGAGGGGCCGGGGGGGAGCAGTACTTC.

The chain combines TRBV6-6 with TRBJ1-3; 7 bases align to TRBD1. J gave up 6 bases and V 8 bases, and 4 bases lay outside the gene matches. Germline CDR1 reads MNHNY; CDR2 reads SVGAGI (reference sequence). The CDR3 is made up of 12 amino acids. CDR3 sequence: CASRQGENTIYF. The CDR3 bases are TGTGCCAGCCGACAGGGAGAAAACACCATATATTTT.

This chain joins TRBV6-5 and TRBJ1-6; D gene unclear. Per the germline V gene, CDR1 is MNHEY and CDR2 is SVGAGI. This CDR3 has 15 residues. The ends were cut back, 6 bases at V and 8 bases at J, with 17 bases in the middle. The CDR3 coding sequence is TGTGCCAGCAGCCCTTTAAGGGAACTAGATTCACCCCTCCACTTT. Translation: CASSPLRELDSPLHF.

V and J are TRBV5-1 and TRBJ2-1, with no clear D. Germline V gene lookup returns CDR1 SGHRS and CDR2 YFSETQ. The CDR3 is 13 amino acids. V was trimmed by 0 bases and J by 8 bases, leaving 9 bases between them. As DNA, the CDR3 is TGCGCCAGCAGCTTGGCGTCGCTAGATGAGCAGTTCTTC. This translates into CASSLASLDEQFF.